The next 28 T cell receptor beta chains were all read from a single sample in a study of beta chain features in type 1 diabetes. TCRB transcripts that were expressed got sequenced, as all of the isolated RNA had been reverse transcribed. Assay: immunoSEQ multiplex PCR; the TCRdb copy retains only in-frame clones and omits some. The sample yields 140,000 to 150,000 clones, nearly 50% seen once. Sequences were obtained from Tregs from blood. The receptors originated from a man in his late teens or twenties in good health.

The V and J genes are TRBV27 and TRBJ1-2, with 10 bases aligning to TRBD1. Germline assignment: CDR1 MNHEY and CDR2 SMNVEV (reference sequence). The ends lost 8 bases at V and 11 bases at J; junction bases unmatched: 11. This CDR3 comprises 13 residues. In nucleotides, the CDR3 is TGTGCCAGCTATGATCGGGACAGGGGCCGTTACACCTTC. Translation: CASYDRDRGRYTF.

CDR3 nucleotide sequence: TGTGCCAGCAGCGTAGTCCCCATCAGCACAGATACGCAGTATTTT. Its translation is CASSVVPISTDTQYF. The chain couples TRBV9 to TRBJ2-3; no definite D call. From germline, CDR1 is SGDLS and CDR2 YYNGEE. The CDR3 covers 15 residues. Deletions cut 0 bases from V and 0 bases from J, with 8 bases between.

V is TRBV6-6 and J is TRBJ1-3; 7 bases map to TRBD1. Germline assignment: CDR1 MNHNY and CDR2 SVGAGI (reference sequence). Trimming cost V 7 bases and J 2 bases; bases outside gene matches: 8. The CDR3 totals 15 residues. The DNA for the CDR3 is TGTGCCAGCAAACTACAGGGGAGAGCTGGAAACACCATATATTTT. It translates to CASKLQGRAGNTIYF.

The chain recombines TRBV9 with TRBJ1-1; D uncertain. The CDR3 consists of 14 residues. V dropped 3 bases and J dropped 3 bases, with 12 bases sitting between them. Germline V CDR1 and CDR2: SGDLS, YYNGEE. The CDR3 here is CASSAEVSDTEAFF. The CDR3 DNA reads TGTGCCAGCAGCGCGGAGGTTTCGGACACTGAAGCTTTCTTT.

The chain couples TRBV5-1 to TRBJ1-1, with D uncertain. Trimming removed 0 bases at V and 5 bases at J, with 11 bases between. This CDR3 has 14 amino acids. Per germline, CDR1 SGHRS and CDR2 YFSETQ. The CDR3, as DNA: TGCGCCAGCAGCTTGGCTATGTGGGAGACTGAAGCTTTCTTT. Its protein product is CASSLAMWETEAFF.

The V gene is TRBV30, the J gene TRBJ2-5; TRBD1 agrees at 8 bases. The length of the CDR3 is 14 residues. The ends lost 2 bases at V and 5 bases at J; junction bases unmatched: 7. Germline-derived CDR1 and CDR2 are GTSNPN and SVGIG (reference sequence). The CDR3: CAWSYSGGTETQYF. The CDR3, as DNA: TGTGCCTGGAGTTACTCAGGGGGCACGGAGACCCAGTACTTC.

This rearrangement joins TRBV6-5 to TRBJ2-3; maybe TRBD2 (5 bases). Trimming stripped 0 bases from V and 3 bases from J, with 13 bases between. The germline V gene has CDR1 MNHEY and CDR2 SVGAGI. The CDR3 contains 16 residues. The CDR3 nucleotides read TGTGCCAGCAGTTACTCGGTAGCCCGGGGAACAGATACGCAGTATTTT. Translating gives CASSYSVARGTDTQYF.

Only a few counts were recorded for this clone. The rearrangement links TRBV7-9 to TRBJ2-5; maybe TRBD1 (5 bases). From germline, CDR1 is SEHNR and CDR2 FQNEAQ (reference sequence). The CDR3 covers 15 residues. The V and J ends lost 5 bases and 5 bases respectively, with 18 bases between them. The CDR3: CASSPDGLKGETQYF. In DNA, the CDR3 is TGTGCCAGCAGCCCCGACGGATTAAAGGGGGAGACCCAGTACTTC. The full variable domain, completed using reference TRBV7-9 and TRBJ2-5, is DTGVSQNPRHKITKRGQNVTFRCDPISEHNRLYWYRQTLGQGPEFLTYFQNEAQLEKSRLLSDRFSAERPKGSFSTLEIQRTEQGDSAMYLCASSPDGLKGETQYFGPGTRLLVL.

This clone was counted only a few times. V usage is TRBV28 and J usage is TRBJ2-7, with D hard to call. The V end lost 2 bases, the J end lost 2 bases, and 13 bases lay between the germline ends. Germline values: CDR1 MDHEN, CDR2 SYDVKM. The CDR3 has 15 amino acids. The CDR3 nucleotides are TGTGCCAGCAGTTTAGCCTCCCTTTTAGCCTACGAGCAGTACTTC. It encodes CASSLASLLAYEQYF.

The genes are TRBV28 and TRBJ1-2; D unresolved. This CDR3 region has 15 residues. Looked up from germline, CDR1 is MDHEN and CDR2 is SYDVKM. V was clipped by 6 bases and J by 2 bases, with 16 bases between them. The CDR3, as DNA: TGTGCCAGCAGACGACGGCCGGAGAGGAACTATGGCTACACCTTC. Amino acid sequence: CASRRRPERNYGYTF.

This clone was recorded a few times. The chain employs TRBV28 and TRBJ2-7, with TRBD2 as a possible D gene (6 bases). CDR1 is MDHEN, CDR2 SYDVKM, per germline. Trimming stripped 2 bases from V and 1 base from J, with 9 bases between. The CDR3 is 14 amino acids. CDR3 sequence: CASSLGGRSYEQYF. The CDR3 DNA follows: TGTGCCAGCAGTTTAGGGGGGAGATCCTACGAGCAGTACTTC.

This chain links TRBV19 with TRBJ1-1; D gene unclear. CDR1 LNHDA and CDR2 SQIVND come from the germline V gene (reference sequence). The germline V and J ends were trimmed by 0 bases and 1 base, with 6 bases remaining between them. This CDR3 is built from 14 residues. This chain's CDR3 is CASSIEAANTEAFF. CDR3 coding DNA: TGTGCCAGTAGTATAGAGGCGGCGAACACTGAAGCTTTCTTT.

This clone was counted only a few times. This rearrangement joins TRBV30 to TRBJ1-6; D perhaps matches TRBD1 (5 bases). The germline V gene has CDR1 GTSNPN and CDR2 SVGIG (reference sequence). CDR3 length: 13 residues. Between the trimmed V and J ends, which lost 3 bases and 10 bases, there was a span of 13 bases. Here the CDR3 DNA reads TGTGCCTGGAGGGCAGGGCTAGGATCACCCCTCCACTTT. Protein product: CAWRAGLGSPLHF. Supplemented by reference TRBV30 and TRBJ1-6, the full variable domain reads SQTIHQWPATLVQPVGSPLSLECTVEGTSNPNLYWYRQAAGRGLQLLFYSVGIGQISSEVPQNLSASRPQDRQFILSSKKLLLSDSGFYLCAWRAGLGSPLHFGNGTRLTVT.

The rearrangement uses TRBV30 and TRBJ1-4; D is undetermined. Germline assignment: CDR1 GTSNPN and CDR2 SVGIG (reference sequence). CDR3 length: 11 amino acids. Trimming removed 5 bases at V and 8 bases at J, with 9 bases between. The CDR3 DNA reads TGTGCCTGGGGTACGGAGGAAAAACTGTTTTTT. Its protein product is CAWGTEEKLFF. Together with reference TRBV30 and TRBJ1-4, the CDR3 gives the full variable domain: SQTIHQWPATLVQPVGSPLSLECTVEGTSNPNLYWYRQAAGRGLQLLFYSVGIGQISSEVPQNLSASRPQDRQFILSSKKLLLSDSGFYLCAWGTEEKLFFGSGTQLSVL.

This chain links TRBV7-9 with TRBJ1-2, with 10 positions matching TRBD1. With V trimmed by 0 bases and J by 6 bases, 1 base remained unmatched. Germline loops: CDR1 SEHNR, CDR2 FQNEAQ (reference sequence). The CDR3 covers 14 residues. The CDR3 spells CASSLAGQGHGYTF. Written as DNA, the CDR3 is TGTGCCAGCAGCTTAGCGGGACAGGGGCATGGCTACACCTTC.

This clone was picked up one time. V gene TRBV6-5 combines with J gene TRBJ1-5, with TRBD1 identical over 8 bases. CDR1 is MNHEY, CDR2 SVGAGI, per germline. The CDR3 has 15 residues. Trimming removed 7 bases from V and 2 bases from J; junction bases left unmatched: 7. This CDR3 reads CASTKTGDGNQPQHF. CDR3 bases: TGTGCCAGCACCAAGACAGGGGACGGCAATCAGCCCCAGCATTTT.

V gene TRBV29-1 combines with J gene TRBJ1-5; D not certain. The CDR3 sequence is 13 residues long. Germline values: CDR1 SQVTM, CDR2 ANQGSEA. The V gene lost 7 bases and the J gene lost 5 bases, with 15 bases spanning the gap. The CDR3 sequence: CSASEAGDQPQHF. The CDR3 DNA reads as TGCAGCGCTTCGGAGGCCGGAGATCAGCCCCAGCATTTT.

The genes are TRBV19 and TRBJ1-5; the match to TRBD1 covers 12 bases. J lost 6 bases, V lost 3 bases, and 6 bases had no gene match. The CDR3 is 16 residues long. Germline V gene sequence: CDR1 LNHDA, CDR2 SQIVND (reference sequence). CDR3 sequence: CASSITGTGGFQPQHF. As DNA, the CDR3 is TGTGCCAGTAGTATCACCGGGACAGGGGGCTTTCAGCCCCAGCATTTT.

This clone showed up just a few times. This rearrangement joins TRBV5-1 to TRBJ2-1, with 8 bases matching TRBD2. This CDR3 comprises 13 residues. Germline V lookup: CDR1 SGHRS, CDR2 YFSETQ. After removal of 5 bases from V and 8 bases from J, the junction contained 6 bases not matched to a gene. DNA of the CDR3: TGCGCCAGCAGAACGACTAGCGTGGATGAGCAGTTCTTC. Translating it yields CASRTTSVDEQFF. Filled out from reference TRBV5-1 and TRBJ2-1, the complete variable domain reads KAGVTQTPRYLIKTRGQQVTLSCSPISGHRSVSWYQQTPGQGLQFLFEYFSETQRNKGNFPGRFSGRQFSNSRSEMNVSTLELGDSALYLCASRTTSVDEQFFGPGTRLTVL.

In its sample, this clone was seen once. The rearrangement links TRBV18 to TRBJ2-3; a possible D gene is TRBD2 (5 bases). Trimming shortened V by 6 bases and J by 2 bases, and 9 bases separated the two germline ends. Germline CDR1 KGHSH, CDR2 LQKENI. The CDR3 totals 13 residues. The CDR3 sequence is CASSTGFTDTQYF. The CDR3 region has the DNA TGTGCCAGCTCGACGGGATTCACAGATACGCAGTATTTT. Filled out from reference TRBV18 and TRBJ2-3, the complete variable domain reads NAGVMQNPRHLVRRRGQEARLRCSPMKGHSHVYWYRQLPEEGLKFMVYLQKENIIDESGMPKERFSAEFPKEGPSILRIQQVVRGDSAAYFCASSTGFTDTQYFGPGTRLTVL.

This clone occurred once. The V call is TRBV7-2, the J call TRBJ1-2, with 9 bases matching TRBD1. The J segment lost 2 bases and the V segment lost 5 bases, leaving 12 bases of the junction unmatched. The CDR3 consists of 17 residues. Germline V gene lookup returns CDR1 SGHTA and CDR2 FQGNSA. CDR3 amino acids: CASSTRRGQGVNYGYTF. CDR3 bases: TGTGCCAGCAGCACCCGGAGGGGACAGGGTGTCAACTATGGCTACACCTTC.

The DNA for the CDR3 is TGTGCCAGTAGTCCAGGCTGGAAGCGGTTAAATCAGCCCCAGCATTTT. Translating it yields CASSPGWKRLNQPQHF. The chain has TRBV19 and TRBJ1-5; D is uncertain. This CDR3 contains 16 residues. CDR1 LNHDA and CDR2 SQIVND come from the germline V gene (reference sequence). Deletions cut 5 bases from V and 4 bases from J, with 18 bases between.

This clone has just one count. The chain joins TRBV9 to TRBJ2-7; 8 bases agree with TRBD1. This CDR3 region has 15 residues. Germline V gene data show CDR1 as SGDLS and CDR2 as YYNGEE. The junction had 9 bases not matched to a gene; V was cut back by 4 bases and J by 3 bases. This chain's CDR3 is CASSPRQGTRYEQYF. DNA of the CDR3: TGTGCCAGCAGCCCCCGACAGGGGACCCGCTACGAGCAGTACTTC. Variable domain in full (rest from reference TRBV9 and TRBJ2-7): DSGVTQTPKHLITATGQRVTLRCSPRSGDLSVYWYQQSLDQGLQFLIQYYNGEERAKGNILERFSAQQFPDLHSELNLSSLELGDSALYFCASSPRQGTRYEQYFGPGTRLTVT.

The V gene is TRBV6-5, the J gene TRBJ1-1; 8 positions match TRBD1. This CDR3 is built from 13 residues. Per germline, CDR1 MNHEY and CDR2 SVGAGI. V dropped 6 bases and J dropped 4; count of bases not matched to a gene: 4. In nucleotides, the CDR3 is TGTGCCAGCAGATTTACAGGGGGCACTGAAGCTTTCTTT. The encoded protein is CASRFTGGTEAFF.

The rearrangement links TRBV7-6 to TRBJ2-1; 8 bases match TRBD2. Germline trimming cut 1 base from V and 1 base from J; bases unmatched to any gene: 21. Germline V CDR1 and CDR2: SGHVS, FNYEAQ. The CDR3 length is 22 residues. CDR3 coding DNA: TGTGCCAGCAGCTTAGAAGTCGGGGGGCGGGTCGGCGGGGGGAGATCCTACAATGAGCAGTTCTTC. Translating it yields CASSLEVGGRVGGGRSYNEQFF.

This clone was counted once. The J gene is TRBJ2-3, the V gene TRBV5-1; the D is unclear. Trimming removed 4 bases from V and 6 bases from J, with 12 bases in between. This CDR3 spans 13 amino acids. Germline loops: CDR1 SGHRS, CDR2 YFSETQ. In DNA, the CDR3 is TGCGCCAGCAGCCCGCGACTTGTGGATACGCAGTATTTT. Translation: CASSPRLVDTQYF.

Only one count was recorded for this clone. The chain combines TRBV7-9 with TRBJ1-5; D gene uncertain. CDR3 length: 13 residues. The V gene's germline CDR1 is SEHNR and CDR2 FQNEAQ (reference sequence). Trimming cost V 3 bases and J 7 bases, with 10 bases left between them. The CDR3 nucleotides read TGTGCCAGCAGCTTCGCAGGATCGCAGCCCCAGCATTTT. It is translated as CASSFAGSQPQHF.

The chain joins TRBV19 to TRBJ2-6; 12 bases fit TRBD1. The CDR3 runs 17 residues. The junction had 6 bases not matched to a gene; V was cut back by 6 bases and J by 3 bases. CDR1 is LNHDA and CDR2 is SQIVND in the germline V gene (reference sequence). The CDR3 protein is CASSRDRGRGGANVLTF. For the CDR3, the DNA is TGTGCCAGTAGCCGGGACAGGGGGCGCGGTGGGGCCAACGTCCTGACTTTC.